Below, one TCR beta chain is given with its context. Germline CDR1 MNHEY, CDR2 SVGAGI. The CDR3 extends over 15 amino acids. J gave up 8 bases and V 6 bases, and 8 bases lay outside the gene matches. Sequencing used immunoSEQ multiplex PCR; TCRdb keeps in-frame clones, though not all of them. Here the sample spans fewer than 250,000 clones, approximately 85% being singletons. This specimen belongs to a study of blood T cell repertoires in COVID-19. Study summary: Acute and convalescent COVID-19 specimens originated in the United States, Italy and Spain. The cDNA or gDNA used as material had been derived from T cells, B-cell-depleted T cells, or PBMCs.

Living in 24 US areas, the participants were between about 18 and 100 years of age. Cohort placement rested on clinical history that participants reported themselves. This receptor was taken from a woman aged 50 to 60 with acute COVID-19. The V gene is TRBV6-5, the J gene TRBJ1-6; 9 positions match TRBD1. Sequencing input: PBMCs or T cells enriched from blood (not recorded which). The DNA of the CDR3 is TGTGCCAGCAGAGACAAACAGGGGGCTTATTCACCCCTCCACTTT. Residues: CASRDKQGAYSPLHF.